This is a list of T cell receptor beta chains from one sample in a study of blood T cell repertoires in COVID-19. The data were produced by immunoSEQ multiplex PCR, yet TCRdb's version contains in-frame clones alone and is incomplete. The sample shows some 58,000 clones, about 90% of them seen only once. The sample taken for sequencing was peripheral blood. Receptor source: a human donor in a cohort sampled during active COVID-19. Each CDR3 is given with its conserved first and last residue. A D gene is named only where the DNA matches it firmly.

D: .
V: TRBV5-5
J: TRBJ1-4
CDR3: CASTQPSGMYDEKLFF
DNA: TGTGCCAGCACGCAGCCCTCAGGGATGTATGATGAAAAACTGTTTTTT

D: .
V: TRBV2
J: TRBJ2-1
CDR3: CASQFDLVGSSYNEQFF
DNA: TGTGCCAGCCAGTTTGACCTGGTGGGGAGCTCCTACAATGAGCAGTTCTTC

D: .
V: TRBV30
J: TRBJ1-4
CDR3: CAMPRGAGRNEKLFF
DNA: TGTGCCATGCCCAGGGGCGCCGGACGTAATGAAAAACTGTTTTTT

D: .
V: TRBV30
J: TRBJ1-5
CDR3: CAWSVGGTQHF
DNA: TGTGCCTGGAGTGTAGGGGGTACCCAGCATTTT

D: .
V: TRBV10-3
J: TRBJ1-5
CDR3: CAISDYSNQPQHF
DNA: TGTGCCATCAGTGACTATAGCAATCAGCCCCAGCATTTT

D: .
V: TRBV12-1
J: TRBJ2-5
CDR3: CASSRSAEAAYQETQYF
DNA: TGTGCCAGCAGCAGATCGGCTGAGGCGGCGTACCAAGAGACCCAGTACTTC

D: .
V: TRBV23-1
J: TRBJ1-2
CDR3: CASSPSPGPNYGYTF
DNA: TGCGCCAGCAGTCCCAGTCCAGGGCCAAACTATGGCTACACCTTC

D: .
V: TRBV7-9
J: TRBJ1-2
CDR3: CASSFGEAGGYTF
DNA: TGTGCCAGCAGCTTTGGGGAGGCGGGGGGCTACACCTTC

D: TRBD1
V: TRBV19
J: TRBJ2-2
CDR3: CASYSTGEAGELFF
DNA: TGTGCCAGCTACTCGACAGGGGAGGCCGGGGAGCTGTTTTTT

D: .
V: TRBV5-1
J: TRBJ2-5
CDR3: CASSWGGGNEETQYF
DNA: TGCGCCAGCAGCTGGGGCGGTGGTAATGAAGAGACCCAGTACTTC

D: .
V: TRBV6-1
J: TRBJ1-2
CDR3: CASSEGQYYGYTF
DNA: TGTGCCAGCAGTGAAGGGCAGTACTATGGCTACACCTTC

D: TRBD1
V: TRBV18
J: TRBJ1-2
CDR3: CASSPIARDRGKNGYTF
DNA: TGTGCCAGCTCACCGATTGCCCGGGACAGGGGTAAGAATGGCTACACCTTC

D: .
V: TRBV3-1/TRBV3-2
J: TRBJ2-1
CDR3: CASSQGVTVVINEQFF
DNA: TGTGCCAGCAGCCAAGGCGTGACAGTAGTAATCAATGAGCAGTTCTTC

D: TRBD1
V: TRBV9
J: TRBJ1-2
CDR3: CASSSTGTGNYGYTF
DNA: TGTGCCAGCAGCTCAACAGGGACAGGAAACTATGGCTACACCTTC

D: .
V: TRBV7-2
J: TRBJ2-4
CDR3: CASSPSVVGVKNIQYF
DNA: TGTGCCAGCAGCCCATCCGTGGTAGGGGTAAAAAACATTCAGTACTTC

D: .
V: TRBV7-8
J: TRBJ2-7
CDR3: CASSLATTSRSYEQYF
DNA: TGTGCCAGCAGCTTAGCAACGACAAGCCGCTCCTACGAGCAGTACTTC

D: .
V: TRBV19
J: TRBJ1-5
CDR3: CASSMGGANQPQHF
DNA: TGTGCCAGTAGTATGGGGGGGGCTAATCAGCCCCAGCATTTT

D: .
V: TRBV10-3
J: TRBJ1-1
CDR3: CAAGEQGNTEAFF
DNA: TGTGCCGCCGGCGAACAGGGAAACACTGAAGCTTTCTTT

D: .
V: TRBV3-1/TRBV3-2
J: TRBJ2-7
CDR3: CASSQVGGAYEQYF
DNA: TGTGCCAGCAGCCAAGTCGGAGGAGCCTACGAGCAGTACTTC

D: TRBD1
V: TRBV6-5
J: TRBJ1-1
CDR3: CASSWDRGRKTEAFF
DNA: TGTGCCAGCAGTTGGGACAGGGGGCGAAAAACTGAAGCTTTCTTT

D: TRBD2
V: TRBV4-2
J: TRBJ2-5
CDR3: CASSQQTSRETQYF
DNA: TGTGCCAGCAGCCAACAGACTAGCAGGGAGACCCAGTACTTC

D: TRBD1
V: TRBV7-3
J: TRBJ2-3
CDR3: CASSSTGGGTDTQYF
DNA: TGTGCCAGCAGCTCCACAGGGGGTGGCACAGATACGCAGTATTTT

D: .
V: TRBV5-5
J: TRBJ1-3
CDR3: CASSLAATANSGNTIYF
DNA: TGTGCCAGCAGCTTGGCCGCGACAGCCAACTCTGGAAACACCATATATTTT

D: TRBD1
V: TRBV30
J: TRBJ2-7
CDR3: CAWDHRGYEQYF
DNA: TGTGCCTGGGATCACAGGGGATACGAGCAGTACTTC

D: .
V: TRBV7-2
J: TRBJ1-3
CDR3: CASRLPGSGGNTIYF
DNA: TGTGCCAGCAGATTACCGGGTTCCGGTGGAAACACCATATATTTT

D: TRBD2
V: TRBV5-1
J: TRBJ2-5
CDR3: CASSLNGGTETQYF
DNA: TGCGCCAGCAGCTTGAACGGGGGGACGGAGACCCAGTACTTC

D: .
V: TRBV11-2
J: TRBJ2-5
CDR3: CASSLGGASETQYF
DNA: TGTGCCAGCAGCTTAGGCGGGGCATCAGAGACCCAGTACTTC

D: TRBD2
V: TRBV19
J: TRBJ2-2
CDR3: CASSGTSGVGELFF
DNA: TGTGCCAGTAGTGGGACTAGCGGGGTCGGGGAGCTGTTTTTT

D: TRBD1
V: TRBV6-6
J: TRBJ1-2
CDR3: CASNGQGDYGYTF
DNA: TGTGCCAGCAACGGACAGGGTGACTATGGCTACACCTTC

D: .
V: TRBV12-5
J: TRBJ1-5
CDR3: CASGLVPQTYGNQPQHF
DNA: TGTGCTAGTGGTTTGGTCCCTCAGACATATGGCAATCAGCCCCAGCATTTT

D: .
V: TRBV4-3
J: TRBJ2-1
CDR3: CASSQDDGPYNEQFF
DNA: TGCGCCAGCAGCCAAGATGATGGGCCCTACAATGAGCAGTTCTTC

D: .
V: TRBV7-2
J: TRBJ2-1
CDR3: CASSLAASYNEQFF
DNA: TGTGCCAGCAGCTTAGCGGCCAGCTACAATGAGCAGTTCTTC

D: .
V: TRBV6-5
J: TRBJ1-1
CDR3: CASRPDRSRTTEAFF
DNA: TGTGCCAGCAGACCCGACAGGAGCCGAACAACTGAAGCTTTCTTT